This T cell receptor (beta chain) was sequenced in a study of blood T cell repertoires in COVID-19. Overall study: Sites in the United States, Italy and Spain provided acute and convalescent COVID-19 samples. PBMCs, B-cell-depleted T cells, or T cells provided the cDNA or gDNA that made up the material.

Germline V CDR1 and CDR2: SEHNR, FQNEAQ (reference sequence). V lost 1 base to trimming and J lost 4 bases, with 11 bases between them. This CDR3 spans 16 amino acids. Clones were read by immunoSEQ multiplex PCR, and TCRdb kept only the in-frame ones, dropping some. The sample carries about 100,000 clones, approximately 89% recorded once. The V and J genes are TRBV7-9 and TRBJ2-6; D gene unclear. Sequencing was carried out using peripheral blood. This sequence was found in a man aged 45-65 years with active COVID-19. CDR3 DNA: TGTGCCAGCAGCTTAGGGCAGATGTTAGGGGCCAACGTCCTGACTTTC. Protein sequence: CASSLGQMLGANVLTF.